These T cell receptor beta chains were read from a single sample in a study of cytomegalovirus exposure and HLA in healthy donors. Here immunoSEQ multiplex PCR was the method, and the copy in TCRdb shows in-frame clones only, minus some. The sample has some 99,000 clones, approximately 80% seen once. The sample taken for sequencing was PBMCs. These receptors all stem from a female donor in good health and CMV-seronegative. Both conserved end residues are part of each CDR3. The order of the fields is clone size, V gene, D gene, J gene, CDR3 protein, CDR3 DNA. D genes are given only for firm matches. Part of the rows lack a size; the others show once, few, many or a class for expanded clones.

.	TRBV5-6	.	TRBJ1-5	CASSYRVGNQPQHF	TGTGCCAGCAGCTACAGGGTTGGCAATCAGCCCCAGCATTTT
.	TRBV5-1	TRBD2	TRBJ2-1	CASSFRTSGGDEQFF	TGCGCCAGCAGCTTTCGGACTAGCGGGGGTGATGAGCAGTTCTTC
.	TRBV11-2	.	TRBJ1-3	CASRYRSGNTIYF	TGTGCCAGCAGATACAGGAGTGGAAACACCATATATTTT
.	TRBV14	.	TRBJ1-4	CASSQDPGSTNEKLFF	TGTGCCAGCAGCCAAGACCCAGGATCAACTAATGAAAAACTGTTTTTT
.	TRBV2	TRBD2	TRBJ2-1	CASSGPGGRGGYNEQFF	TGTGCCAGCAGTGGACCCGGGGGACGGGGGGGTTACAATGAGCAGTTCTTC
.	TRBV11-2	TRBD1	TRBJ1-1	CASGRQGATEAFF	TGTGCCAGCGGGCGGCAGGGGGCGACTGAAGCTTTCTTT
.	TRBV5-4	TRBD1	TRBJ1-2	CASSLNSPQGAGYTF	TGTGCCAGCAGCCTCAATTCGCCCCAGGGGGCTGGCTACACCTTC
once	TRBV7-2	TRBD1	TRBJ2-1	CASSLPGQGGENEQFF	TGTGCCAGCAGCTTACCGGGACAGGGAGGGGAGAATGAGCAGTTCTTC
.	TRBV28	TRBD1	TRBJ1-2	CASYDREDAGYTF	TGTGCCAGTTATGACAGGGAAGATGCTGGCTACACCTTC
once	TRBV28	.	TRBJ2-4	CASSLYSRGTAKNIQYF	TGTGCCAGCAGTTTATATTCCAGGGGAACGGCCAAAAACATTCAGTACTTC
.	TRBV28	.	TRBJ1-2	CASSSEGGPRGYTF	TGTGCCAGCAGTTCCGAGGGGGGGCCCCGGGGCTACACCTTC
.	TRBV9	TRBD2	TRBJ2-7	CASGSGTPYEQYF	TGTGCCAGCGGTAGCGGGACCCCCTACGAGCAGTACTTC
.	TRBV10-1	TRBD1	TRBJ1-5	CASSDRGPPWAQHF	TGCGCCAGCAGCGACAGGGGACCACCTTGGGCCCAGCATTTT
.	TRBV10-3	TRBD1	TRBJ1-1	CAISSGTGNPFF	TGTGCCATCAGTTCCGGGACAGGGAACCCTTTCTTT
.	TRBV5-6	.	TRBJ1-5	CASSEWRASNQPQHF	TGTGCCAGCAGCGAATGGAGGGCGAGCAATCAGCCCCAGCATTTT